The 2 T cell receptor beta chains listed next were all sequenced from one sample in a study of blood T cell repertoires in COVID-19 (TCRdb year 2020). Library method: the immunoSEQ multiplex PCR assay. TCRdb took over this immuneACCESS table, retaining in-frame rearrangements with V and J assigned. Such tables are incomplete; in checked studies, under half of the missing clones stem from an unresolved V gene, and the remainder is unexplained. The sample table records 95,000 to 150,000 clones; about 80% of these occur just once. Clones ranked in the top ten supply approximately 16% of the sample. Sequencing was performed on peripheral blood. These receptors all come from a man aged 60 to 69 with active or convalescent COVID-19.

This clone was observed a single time. The rearrangement joins TRBV10-1 to TRBJ2-7, with D possibly TRBD2 on 6 matching bases. With 2 bases removed from V and 7 bases from J, the gap between germline ends came to 12 bases. The germline V gene has CDR1 WNHNN and CDR2 SYGVQD (reference sequence). CDR3 length: 13 residues. The CDR3 sequence: CASSEPRGREQYF. In DNA, the CDR3 is TGCGCCAGCAGTGAGCCGCGAGGGAGGGAGCAGTACTTC.

This clone was counted only a few times. J is TRBJ1-2 and V is TRBV7-9; 10 bases line up with TRBD1. V lost 0 bases and J lost 8; bases outside the gene matches: 3. CDR3 length: 14 amino acids. Germline V lookup: CDR1 SEHNR, CDR2 FQNEAQ (reference sequence). The CDR3, as DNA: TGTGCCAGCAGCTTAGCGGGGACAGGGGACGGCTACACCTTC. This translates into CASSLAGTGDGYTF.